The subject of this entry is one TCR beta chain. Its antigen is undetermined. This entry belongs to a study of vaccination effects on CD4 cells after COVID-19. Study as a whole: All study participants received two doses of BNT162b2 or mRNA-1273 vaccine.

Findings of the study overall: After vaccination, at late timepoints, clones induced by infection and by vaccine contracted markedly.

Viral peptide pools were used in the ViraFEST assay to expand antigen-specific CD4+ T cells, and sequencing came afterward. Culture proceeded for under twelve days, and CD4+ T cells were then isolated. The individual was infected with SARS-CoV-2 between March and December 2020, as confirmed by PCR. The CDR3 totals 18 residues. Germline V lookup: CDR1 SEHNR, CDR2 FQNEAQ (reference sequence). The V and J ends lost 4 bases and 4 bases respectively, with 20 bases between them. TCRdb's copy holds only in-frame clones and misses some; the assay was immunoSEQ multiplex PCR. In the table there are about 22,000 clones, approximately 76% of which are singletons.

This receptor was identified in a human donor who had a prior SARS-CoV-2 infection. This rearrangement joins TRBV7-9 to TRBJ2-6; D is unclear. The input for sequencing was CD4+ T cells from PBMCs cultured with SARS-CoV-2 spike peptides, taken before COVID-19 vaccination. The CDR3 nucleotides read TGTGCCAGCAGCTCGTTTATGGACCGACTGGGCGGGGCCAACGTCCTGACTTTC. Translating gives CASSSFMDRLGGANVLTF.